This T cell receptor (beta chain) was sequenced in a study of blood T cell repertoires in COVID-19. Whole-study context: Acute and convalescent COVID-19 specimens originated in the United States, Italy and Spain. T cells, B-cell-depleted T cells, or PBMCs provided the cDNA or gDNA that served as material.

The CDR3 sequence is 14 residues long. CDR1 and CDR2 from the germline V gene are SGHTA and FQGNSA. V shed 1 base and J shed 4 bases, with 11 bases lying between them. Authors' methods: The authors estimated nucleated cell counts from reference gene primer amplification. Sequencing used immunoSEQ multiplex PCR; TCRdb keeps in-frame clones, though not all of them. Clone size and V and J calls were adopted from that table, with D and trimming inferred from the DNA. The data contain approximately 210,000 clones, just over 85% of them seen just once; the ten biggest clones take up around 15%. This rearrangement joins TRBV7-2 to TRBJ2-7, with D possibly matching TRBD1 (5 bases). Specimen: PBMCs or T cells enriched from blood (not recorded which). The receptor's source is a woman aged 45-59 years with acute COVID-19. The CDR3 sequence is CASSLGVGQYEQYF. Written as DNA, the CDR3 is TGTGCCAGCAGCTTAGGGGTGGGGCAGTACGAGCAGTACTTC.